The next 30 T cell receptor beta chains were all read from a single sample in a study of T cell responses to AZD1222 COVID-19 vaccine. Libraries were prepared by immunoSEQ multiplex PCR; TCRdb keeps only in-frame clonotypes and omits some of them. This sample has 65,000 to 85,000 clones, with 80% to 85% found just once. Sample: peripheral blood, taken on day 0 of AZD1222 vaccination. The receptors here all came from an adult in good health.

The genes are TRBV5-5 and TRBJ1-6; D unclear. CDR1 is SGHKS, CDR2 YYEKEE, per germline (reference sequence). The CDR3 has 16 amino acids. Trimming shortened V by 4 bases and J by 5 bases, and 16 bases separated the two germline ends. CDR3 region: CASSLPHGPDNSPLHF. In DNA form, the CDR3 reads TGTGCCAGCAGCCTACCCCACGGACCCGATAATTCACCCCTCCACTTT.

This rearrangement joins TRBV24-1 to TRBJ1-5; D gene uncertain. From germline, CDR1 is KGHDR and CDR2 SFDVKD. This CDR3 is 13 amino acids long. Trimming cost V 7 bases and J 2 bases, with 8 bases left between them. The CDR3 here is CATSFTGNQPQHF. In DNA form, the CDR3 reads TGTGCCACCAGCTTTACTGGCAATCAGCCCCAGCATTTT.

The V gene is TRBV4-1, the J gene TRBJ1-1; no reliable D call. Trimming removed 1 base at V and 3 bases at J, with 12 bases between. Per germline, CDR1 MGHRA and CDR2 YSYEKL. This CDR3 is built from 15 residues. In DNA form, the CDR3 reads TGCGCCAGCAGCCAAGTCGCGGGAGTGGACACTGAAGCTTTCTTT. Amino acid sequence: CASSQVAGVDTEAFF.

This chain joins TRBV28 and TRBJ1-1, with 7 nucleotides matching TRBD1. V shed 1 base, J shed 5 bases, and the junction held 7 bases outside the gene matches. In germline, CDR1 is MDHEN, CDR2 SYDVKM. There are 15 residues in the CDR3. The CDR3 nucleotides read TGTGCCAGCAGTTTATCAGGGGGGGGCGGGACTGAAGCTTTCTTT. Residues: CASSLSGGGGTEAFF.

The chain combines TRBV7-2 with TRBJ1-2; the D gene is possibly TRBD1 (5 bases). Per the germline V gene, CDR1 is SGHTA and CDR2 is FQGNSA. There are 16 residues in the CDR3. V shed 5 bases and J shed 0 bases, with 16 bases lying between them. DNA of the CDR3: TGTGCCAGCAGCATCCTTGGGACGGGAGCTAACTATGGCTACACCTTC. It yields the protein CASSILGTGANYGYTF.

Comments on this clone: Other DNA sequences in this specimen translate into the identical CDR3. The chain is built from TRBV27 and TRBJ1-5, with 7 bases lining up with TRBD1. Germline V gives CDR1 MNHEY, CDR2 SMNVEV (reference sequence). The V segment lost 6 bases and the J segment 5 bases; nucleotides outside the gene matches: 7. The CDR3 extends over 14 amino acids. In DNA form, the CDR3 reads TGTGCCAGCAGCTTACAGGGGAAGGATCAGCCCCAGCATTTT. Amino acids: CASSLQGKDQPQHF.

The gene calls are TRBV7-9 and TRBJ1-4; no clear D. This CDR3 is built from 17 residues. Per germline, CDR1 SEHNR and CDR2 FQNEAQ (reference sequence). V lost 4 bases to trimming and J lost 0 bases, with 15 bases between them. CDR3 DNA: TGTGCCAGCAGCTCCTTCTCCACGGAGCCAACTAATGAAAAACTGTTTTTT. This sequence encodes CASSSFSTEPTNEKLFF.

This chain connects TRBV5-1 to TRBJ1-2; D call uncertain. The CDR3 runs to 15 residues. CDR1 and CDR2 (germline): SGHRS, YFSETQ. V lost 3 bases and J lost 1, with 13 bases in between. This CDR3 reads CASSWEADLNYGYTF. CDR3 DNA: TGCGCCAGCAGCTGGGAAGCAGACCTTAACTATGGCTACACCTTC.

The CDR3 DNA reads as TGTGCCAGCTCACCACAATCCGGGGAAAAACTGTTTTTT. This translates into CASSPQSGEKLFF. The rearrangement joins TRBV18 to TRBJ1-4; D remains unclear. The V gene lost 1 base and the J gene lost 8 bases, with 8 bases spanning the gap. The CDR3 runs 13 residues. Germline V CDR1 and CDR2: KGHSH, LQKENI.

This chain joins TRBV28 and TRBJ1-5; 7 bases are a match to TRBD1. The CDR3 totals 14 residues. With V trimmed by 8 bases and J by 4 bases, 8 bases remained unmatched. The germline gives CDR1 MDHEN, CDR2 SYDVKM. CDR3 sequence reads: CASVPAGGNQPQHF. The CDR3 nucleotides are TGTGCCAGCGTCCCGGCAGGGGGTAATCAGCCCCAGCATTTT.

This sequence joins TRBV6-5 and TRBJ2-3; tentatively, D is TRBD1 (6 bases). Trimming pared 10 bases from V and 3 bases from J, leaving 11 bases between. Germline V gives CDR1 MNHEY, CDR2 SVGAGI. The CDR3 has 12 amino acids. The CDR3 reads CATRTDTDTQYF. The CDR3 coding sequence is TGTGCCACGAGGACAGATACAGATACGCAGTATTTT.

The chain joins TRBV15 to TRBJ2-4; D gene uncertain. CDR1 is LNHNV and CDR2 is YYDKDF in the germline V gene (reference sequence). The CDR3 is made up of 13 amino acids. V was cut by 6 bases and J by 1 base, with 7 bases left in between. The CDR3 loop is CATRVPAKNIQYF. The CDR3 DNA follows: TGTGCCACCAGGGTGCCCGCCAAAAACATTCAGTACTTC.

The V and J genes are TRBV18 and TRBJ1-1, with 10 bases identical to TRBD1. V was clipped by 3 bases and J by 5 bases; unmatched bases: 6. CDR3 length: 15 amino acids. The germline V gene encodes CDR1 KGHSH and CDR2 LQKENI. The DNA for the CDR3 is TGTGCCAGCTCACCTAAGGAGGACAGGGGGACTGAAGCTTTCTTT. This translates into CASSPKEDRGTEAFF. The full variable domain, with the rest looked up from reference TRBV18 and TRBJ1-1, is NAGVMQNPRHLVRRRGQEARLRCSPMKGHSHVYWYRQLPEEGLKFMVYLQKENIIDESGMPKERFSAEFPKEGPSILRIQQVVRGDSAAYFCASSPKEDRGTEAFFGQGTRLTVV.

The J gene is TRBJ2-5, the V gene TRBV7-9; 10 bases match TRBD1. J lost 5 bases, V lost 7 bases, and 10 bases had no gene match. Germline V lookup: CDR1 SEHNR, CDR2 FQNEAQ (reference sequence). The CDR3 runs 15 residues. This CDR3 reads CASTRDGTGVETQYF. The CDR3 nucleotides are TGTGCCAGCACCAGAGATGGGACAGGGGTTGAGACCCAGTACTTC.

The rearrangement joins TRBV7-2 to TRBJ2-6, with D perhaps matching TRBD1 or TRBD2 (5 bases each). CDR1 is SGHTA and CDR2 is FQGNSA in the germline V gene. Between the trimmed V and J ends, which lost 5 bases and 2 bases, there was a span of 16 bases. There are 17 residues in the CDR3. CDR3 sequence reads: CASSPDTLGAGANVLTF. Written as DNA, the CDR3 is TGTGCCAGCAGCCCCGACACGCTGGGGGCTGGGGCCAACGTCCTGACTTTC.

V is TRBV29-1 and J is TRBJ2-1; tentatively, D is TRBD1 (5 bases). The CDR3 runs 14 residues. CDR1 and CDR2 from the germline V gene are SQVTM and ANQGSEA. Trimming removed 5 bases at V and 7 bases at J, with 18 bases between. The CDR3: CSVRQQISTNEQFF. CDR3 DNA sequence: TGCAGCGTTCGACAGCAAATATCTACTAATGAGCAGTTCTTC.

The V and J genes are TRBV9 and TRBJ1-5, with D maybe TRBD1 (5 bases). The germline gives CDR1 SGDLS, CDR2 YYNGEE. This CDR3 spans 14 amino acids. Trimming stripped 3 bases from V and 3 bases from J, with 10 bases between. CDR3 region: CASSESGYNQPQHF. The CDR3 nucleotides are TGTGCCAGCAGCGAATCAGGGTACAATCAGCCCCAGCATTTT.

The rearrangement joins TRBV15 to TRBJ1-1, with 10 bases identical to TRBD1. J was trimmed by 5 bases and V by 0 bases; bases with no gene match: 3. CDR1 and CDR2 (germline): LNHNV, YYDKDF (reference sequence). CDR3 length equals 15 residues. CDR3: CATSRDRQGATEAFF. As DNA, the CDR3 is TGTGCCACCAGCAGAGACCGACAGGGGGCGACTGAAGCTTTCTTT.

The V call is TRBV27, the J call TRBJ2-1, with TRBD2 matching 8 bases. Trimming cost V 5 bases and J 5 bases; bases outside gene matches: 8. Germline-derived CDR1 and CDR2 are MNHEY and SMNVEV (reference sequence). This CDR3 region has 15 residues. The CDR3 DNA reads TGTGCCAGCAGTCCCCGGGGGGGCATCAACAATGAGCAGTTCTTC. Translated: CASSPRGGINNEQFF.

The chain combines TRBV18 with TRBJ1-2; 8 bases are shared with TRBD1. This CDR3 has 13 amino acids. V was clipped by 3 bases and J by 11 bases; unmatched bases: 8. CDR1 and CDR2 (germline): KGHSH, LQKENI. CDR3 region: CASSPAGQGSYTF. As DNA, the CDR3 is TGTGCCAGCTCACCCGCCGGACAGGGATCATACACCTTC.

The CDR3 DNA reads TGTGCCAGCAGAACATCAAGGGACGGGGGGCGCGATGGCTACACCTTC. Its translation: CASRTSRDGGRDGYTF. This chain joins TRBV4-2 and TRBJ1-2; TRBD1 might be the D (6 bases). Germline V CDR1 and CDR2: LGHNA, YNFKEQ. The CDR3 is 16 residues long. The V end lost 6 bases, the J end lost 6 bases, and 23 bases lay between the germline ends.

The chain links TRBV7-3 to TRBJ2-1, with 7 bases fitting TRBD2. Per germline, CDR1 SGHTA and CDR2 FQGTGA. The junction had 7 bases not matched to a gene; V was cut back by 2 bases and J by 6 bases. The CDR3 sequence is 15 residues long. The CDR3 coding sequence is TGTGCCAGCAGCTTAGGCGGGAGCGGTTCCAATGAGCAGTTCTTC. This translates into CASSLGGSGSNEQFF.

The chain is built from TRBV6-5 and TRBJ1-2; 7 positions match TRBD1. Losses at the gene ends were 8 bases for V and 8 bases for J; bases not matched to a gene: 11. The CDR3 length is 13 residues. The germline gives CDR1 MNHEY, CDR2 SVGAGI. This chain's CDR3 is CASGWTGQLGYTF. Here the CDR3 DNA reads TGTGCCAGCGGCTGGACAGGCCAGTTAGGCTACACCTTC.

This chain connects TRBV9 to TRBJ2-3; possibly TRBD1 or TRBD2 for D (5 bases each). The CDR3 length is 15 residues. V was trimmed by 4 bases and J by 0 bases, leaving 12 bases between them. Germline V gene sequence: CDR1 SGDLS, CDR2 YYNGEE. The chain's CDR3 is CASSPLWGSTDTQYF. The DNA for the CDR3 is TGTGCCAGCAGCCCTTTGTGGGGGAGCACAGATACGCAGTATTTT.

The chain combines TRBV28 with TRBJ1-1; D unclear. V gave up 5 bases and J gave up 1 base, with 8 bases separating them. The CDR3 loop spans 13 amino acids. Germline loops: CDR1 MDHEN, CDR2 SYDVKM. The CDR3 here is CASSPPGNTEAFF. The DNA for the CDR3 is TGTGCCAGCAGTCCCCCGGGGAACACTGAAGCTTTCTTT.

J is TRBJ2-7 and V is TRBV9; TRBD2 aligns across 13 bases. After removal of 2 bases from V and 4 bases from J, the junction contained 9 bases not matched to a gene. Germline V gives CDR1 SGDLS, CDR2 YYNGEE. The CDR3 totals 17 residues. The CDR3 coding sequence is TGTGCCAGCAGCGTTAGACTAGCGGGGGGCGGACGATACGAGCAGTACTTC. This sequence encodes CASSVRLAGGGRYEQYF.

CDR3 in amino acids: CASSLTGTGLGISPLHF. The CDR3 DNA follows: TGTGCCAGCTCACTCACCGGGACAGGGCTAGGAATTTCACCCCTCCACTTT. This chain links TRBV18 with TRBJ1-6, with 9 bases lining up with TRBD1. This CDR3 is built from 17 residues. CDR1 is KGHSH, CDR2 LQKENI, per germline. With 4 bases clipped from V and 9 bases from J, the junction kept 13 bases outside the gene matches.

The chain recombines TRBV2 with TRBJ2-3, with D unresolved. Germline CDR1 and CDR2: SNHLY and FYNNEI. Deletions cut 0 bases from V and 2 bases from J, with 15 bases between. The CDR3 consists of 17 residues. The chain's CDR3 is CASSEAEDGGDTDTQYF. The CDR3 DNA sequence: TGTGCCAGCAGTGAAGCGGAAGACGGCGGCGACACAGATACGCAGTATTTT.

The J gene is TRBJ1-3, the V gene TRBV6-2 or TRBV6-3; D is unresolved. Trimming shortened V by 2 bases and J by 2 bases, and 7 bases separated the two germline ends. There are 14 residues in the CDR3. Germline V CDR1 and CDR2: MNHEY, SVGEGT. CDR3 amino acids: CASSYKVTGNTIYF. CDR3 sequence (DNA): TGTGCCAGCAGTTACAAGGTTACTGGAAACACCATATATTTT.

The chain combines TRBV27 with TRBJ1-1; D is unresolved. The V gene lost 7 bases and the J gene lost 1 base, with 10 bases spanning the gap. Germline CDR1 is MNHEY and CDR2 is SMNVEV (reference sequence). The CDR3 is made up of 13 amino acids. The CDR3 is CASKSPGNTEAFF. The CDR3 region has the DNA TGTGCCAGCAAGAGTCCCGGGAACACTGAAGCTTTCTTT.